This T cell receptor (beta chain) is from a study of cytomegalovirus exposure and HLA in healthy donors. Study-level findings and limits: Later analysis revealed greater clonal expansion in HLA-associated TCR beta chains than in equally common others. Available immune exposure information was restricted to CMV serostatus only. Exclusion as indistinguishable affected some V segments, including TRBV6-2 and TRBV6-3. A link between a missense DCLRE1C variant and TCR beta V- and J-gene trimming emerged from a later analysis.

It was with 60 Vbeta and 13 Jbeta primers that the PCR ran. Measured with immunoSEQ multiplex PCR; TCRdb has only the in-frame clones, and not every one. This table has approximately 300,000 clones, about four fifths appearing once. The germline gives CDR1 LGHNT, CDR2 FRNRAP. Between the trimmed V and J ends, which lost 6 bases and 8 bases, there was a span of 16 bases. CDR3 length equals 13 residues. With respect to this clone: Its target is not known.

This receptor was taken from a girl between 2 and 10 years old in good health and CMV-seronegative. Sequenced sample: PBMCs. The chain has TRBV12-5 and TRBJ1-2; D is perhaps TRBD1 (5 bases). In DNA, the CDR3 is TGTGCTAGTGGACAGGCGGCCTTTAAGGGCTACACCTTC. It translates to CASGQAAFKGYTF.